The 21 T cell receptor beta chains below all came from one sample that was sequenced in a study of CD8 T cells in Susac syndrome. Reverse transcription of 0.5 to 1 ug RNA was performed with random hexamers. One entry per CDR3 protein, called by TCRdb with MiXCR from the immunoSEQ multiplex PCR reads. This table has about 120,000 distinct CDR3 sequences, 80% to 95% appearing once. Specimen: CD8+ T cells from PBMCs. The receptor source for this set is a human donor in good health.

The chain carries TRBV7-2 and TRBJ1-1, with D uncertain. The germline V and J ends were trimmed by 5 bases and 5 bases, with 15 bases remaining between them. The germline gives CDR1 SGHTA, CDR2 FQGNSA. The CDR3 is 14 amino acids. CDR3 amino acids: CASSPQFMGTEAFF. The DNA for the CDR3 is TGTGCCAGCAGCCCCCAATTTATGGGGACTGAAGCTTTCTTT.

V and J are TRBV7-2 and TRBJ1-5, with a possible D match to TRBD1 (5 bases). The V gene's germline CDR1 is SGHTA and CDR2 FQGNSA. V was pared by 1 base and J by 7 bases, with 17 bases between. The CDR3 length is 16 residues. This chain's CDR3 is CASSLGSGERGQPQHF. The CDR3 DNA follows: TGTGCCAGCAGCTTAGGATCCGGGGAAAGGGGACAGCCCCAGCATTTT. Using reference TRBV7-2 and TRBJ1-5 for the parts outside the CDR3, the full variable domain is GAGVSQSPSNKVTEKGKDVELRCDPISGHTALYWYRQSLGQGLEFLIYFQGNSAPDKSGLPSDRFSAERTGGSVSTLTIQRTQQEDSAVYLCASSLGSGERGQPQHFGDGTRLSIL.

The rearrangement uses TRBV4-3 and TRBJ2-2; the D is unclear. V gave up 4 bases and J gave up 4 bases, with 13 bases separating them. CDR1 is LGHNA and CDR2 is YSLEER in the germline V gene. The CDR3 runs to 15 residues. CDR3 in amino acids: CASSPSGPGTGELFF. DNA for the CDR3: TGCGCCAGCAGCCCCTCCGGGCCCGGCACCGGGGAGCTGTTTTTT.

The V call is TRBV12-3 or TRBV12-4, the J call TRBJ2-5; D unresolved. Trimming cost V 5 bases and J 7 bases, with 14 bases left between them. This CDR3 has 13 residues. The CDR3 coding sequence is TGTGCCAGCAGTCGGACCGTATCGGGGACCCAGTACTTC. This encodes CASSRTVSGTQYF.

V and J are TRBV2 and TRBJ1-1, with a tentative D call TRBD1 (6 bases). V dropped 6 bases and J dropped 1 base, with 9 bases sitting between them. The CDR3 has 13 residues. The germline V gene has CDR1 SNHLY and CDR2 FYNNEI. The CDR3, as DNA: TGTGCCAGCAGCTGGACAGCGAACACTGAAGCTTTCTTT. Translation: CASSWTANTEAFF. The whole variable domain, remainder taken from reference TRBV2 and TRBJ1-1, is EPEVTQTPSHQVTQMGQEVILRCVPISNHLYFYWYRQILGQKVEFLVSFYNNEISEKSEIFDDQFSVERPDGSNFTLKIRSTKLEDSAMYFCASSWTANTEAFFGQGTRLTVV.

This rearrangement joins TRBV4-3 to TRBJ1-1; D gene ambiguous. V was clipped by 3 bases and J by 5 bases, with 10 bases between them. The germline V gene has CDR1 LGHNA and CDR2 YSLEER. The CDR3 runs 13 residues. For the CDR3, the DNA is TGCGCCAGCAGCCAGGCCCCGTGGACTGAAGCTTTCTTT. Translating gives CASSQAPWTEAFF.

This chain uses TRBV2 with TRBJ1-1, with a weak D call TRBD1 (5 bases). The germline CDR1 and CDR2 sequences are SNHLY and FYNNEI. The V gene lost 5 bases and the J gene lost 4 bases, with 17 bases spanning the gap. CDR3 length: 15 residues. This CDR3 reads CASSRTRGEGTEAFF. CDR3 DNA sequence: TGTGCCAGCAGTAGAACAAGGGGAGAAGGCACTGAAGCTTTCTTT. The complete variable domain, with remaining parts taken from reference TRBV2 and TRBJ1-1, reads EPEVTQTPSHQVTQMGQEVILRCVPISNHLYFYWYRQILGQKVEFLVSFYNNEISEKSEIFDDQFSVERPDGSNFTLKIRSTKLEDSAMYFCASSRTRGEGTEAFFGQGTRLTVV.

V gene TRBV5-6 combines with J gene TRBJ1-2; D gene ambiguous. The germline V gene has CDR1 SGHDT and CDR2 YYEEEE. V was pared by 0 bases and J by 7 bases, with 7 bases between. CDR3 length equals 12 residues. The CDR3 protein is CASSLGKVGYTF. The CDR3 nucleotides are TGTGCCAGCAGCTTGGGAAAGGTTGGCTACACCTTC. The full variable domain, completed using reference TRBV5-6 and TRBJ1-2, is DAGVTQSPTHLIKTRGQQVTLRCSPKSGHDTVSWYQQALGQGPQFIFQYYEEEERQRGNFPDRFSGHQFPNYSSELNVNALLLGDSALYLCASSLGKVGYTFGSGTRLTVV.

This chain joins TRBV14 and TRBJ1-4; no clear D. CDR3 length: 16 amino acids. CDR1 and CDR2 from the germline V gene are SGHDN and FVKESK. V was shortened by 5 bases and J by 5 bases, with 18 bases between the two germline ends. For the CDR3, the DNA is TGTGCCAGCAGCGCAAACTCGCGGACCAAGAATGAAAAACTGTTTTTT. It encodes CASSANSRTKNEKLFF.

The chain couples TRBV14 to TRBJ2-1; D gene uncertain. V lost 6 bases, J lost 0 bases, and 18 bases lay in between. Per the germline V gene, CDR1 is SGHDN and CDR2 is FVKESK. This CDR3 is built from 17 residues. The CDR3 region has the DNA TGTGCCAGCAGTCGACTCGTGGGGTCTAGCTCCTACAATGAGCAGTTCTTC. This codes for CASSRLVGSSSYNEQFF.

The gene calls are TRBV6-5 and TRBJ1-2, with D unclear. Deletions cut 5 bases from V and 6 bases from J, with 16 bases between. CDR1 is MNHEY, CDR2 SVGAGI, per germline. The CDR3 is 14 residues long. The CDR3 loop reads CASSPRGWRDGYTF. The CDR3, as DNA: TGTGCCAGCAGTCCCCGGGGATGGCGTGATGGCTACACCTTC.

V is TRBV9 and J is TRBJ2-7, with D perhaps TRBD1 (6 bases). CDR1 is SGDLS, CDR2 YYNGEE, per germline. V lost 2 bases, J lost 5 bases, and 17 bases lay in between. This CDR3 is built from 15 residues. Written as DNA, the CDR3 is TGTGCCAGCAGCGTCAGGCAGGATCCAGGGGACGAGCAGTACTTC. Its protein product is CASSVRQDPGDEQYF.

The chain couples TRBV11-2 to TRBJ2-2; D gene ambiguous. This CDR3 is built from 14 residues. V lost 8 bases and J lost 5, with 15 bases in between. Germline CDR1 and CDR2: SGHAT and FQNNGV. CDR3 DNA sequence: TGTGCCAGCGTGTCTTGGGGTGGTACCGGGGAGCTGTTTTTT. It codes for CASVSWGGTGELFF.

The count of this clonotype is one. One junction end does not reproduce the germline sequence, and a read error may be involved. The chain employs TRBV12-3 or TRBV12-4 and TRBJ2-3; 12 bases map to TRBD1. The CDR3 is made up of 17 amino acids. Here the CDR3 reads CASSSRTGTGGTDTQYF. The CDR3 DNA sequence: TGTGCCAGCAGTTCCAGGACCGGGACAGGGGGCACGGATACGCAGTATTTT.

The chain recombines TRBV5-5 with TRBJ1-2; TRBD1 aligns across 10 bases. The V gene end was trimmed by 4 bases and the J gene end by 4 bases; junction bases not matched to a gene: 4. Looked up from germline, CDR1 is SGHKS and CDR2 is YYEKEE (reference sequence). CDR3 length: 14 amino acids. CDR3: CASSARDRGYGYTF. Written as DNA, the CDR3 is TGTGCCAGCAGCGCCCGGGACAGGGGCTATGGCTACACCTTC.

The V call is TRBV4-3, the J call TRBJ2-6, with 7 bases matching TRBD1. Losses at the gene ends were 4 bases for V and 13 bases for J; bases not matched to a gene: 13. The CDR3 runs 15 residues. Germline assignment: CDR1 LGHNA and CDR2 YSLEER. CDR3 DNA: TGCGCCAGCAGCCTCGAGGGGGCAGGGGGTTCAGTCCTGACTTTC. Protein: CASSLEGAGGSVLTF.

The chain recombines TRBV20-1 with TRBJ2-3, with D possibly matching TRBD2 (6 bases). This CDR3 has 15 residues. Germline V gives CDR1 DFQATT, CDR2 SNEGSKA (reference sequence). V shed 3 bases and J shed 0 bases, with 13 bases lying between them. CDR3 loop: CSARNMGGSTDTQYF. The CDR3 DNA is TGCAGTGCTAGGAACATGGGGGGTAGCACAGATACGCAGTATTTT.

J is TRBJ2-2 and V is TRBV6-2 or TRBV6-3; 7 bases map to TRBD1. The CDR3 consists of 18 residues. Germline V gene sequence: CDR1 MNHEY, CDR2 SVGEGT. V was clipped by 9 bases and J by 6 bases; unmatched bases: 22. CDR3 sequence: CASLSRQGSIVGAGELFF. Written as DNA, the CDR3 is TGTGCCAGTCTTTCCCGACAGGGAAGTATCGTTGGGGCCGGGGAGCTGTTTTTT.

The chain is built from TRBV5-1 and TRBJ2-1; a weak D match, TRBD1 (5 bases). V was cut by 4 bases and J by 3 bases, with 17 bases left in between. The CDR3 is made up of 16 amino acids. From germline, CDR1 is SGHRS and CDR2 YFSETQ. The CDR3 nucleotides are TGCGCCAGCAGCCAGGGCAGAGTGAACATCTACAATGAGCAGTTCTTC. It codes for CASSQGRVNIYNEQFF.

The chain couples TRBV4-2 to TRBJ2-1; D ambiguous. The V and J ends lost 0 bases and 0 bases respectively, with 6 bases between them. Germline CDR1 reads LGHNA; CDR2 reads YNFKEQ. The CDR3 covers 15 residues. CDR3 nucleotide sequence: TGTGCCAGCAGCCAAGAGGAAAGCTCCTACAATGAGCAGTTCTTC. Translating gives CASSQEESSYNEQFF.

This sequence joins TRBV30 and TRBJ2-7, with 10 bases matching TRBD1. The CDR3 spans 14 residues. CDR1 and CDR2 from the germline V gene are GTSNPN and SVGIG (reference sequence). The junction had 10 bases not matched to a gene; V was cut back by 5 bases and J by 6 bases. In DNA form, the CDR3 reads TGTGCCTGGGACGCCGGGACAGGGGTAAGCGAGCAGTACTTC. This translates into CAWDAGTGVSEQYF. The complete variable domain, with remaining parts taken from reference TRBV30 and TRBJ2-7, reads SQTIHQWPATLVQPVGSPLSLECTVEGTSNPNLYWYRQAAGRGLQLLFYSVGIGQISSEVPQNLSASRPQDRQFILSSKKLLLSDSGFYLCAWDAGTGVSEQYFGPGTRLTVT.